Here is one T cell receptor beta chain with its context. Its antigen is still unknown. Sequenced by immunoSEQ multiplex PCR; TCRdb stores in-frame clones only, minus some. The sample yields more than 95,000 clones, roughly 86% seen once. There are 16 residues in the CDR3. Trimming at V came to 3 bases and at J to 0 bases, leaving 3 bases not matched to a gene. The V gene's germline CDR1 is LNHDA and CDR2 SQIVND (reference sequence). The data originate from a study of cytomegalovirus exposure and HLA in healthy donors. Study results and limitations: The authors listed 150 or so TCR beta chains as cytomegalovirus-associated. Most TCRs appeared rarely, but some public TCRs recurred in many donors.

This rearrangement joins TRBV19 to TRBJ2-1, with 9 bases lining up with TRBD2. The receptor was derived from a young man in good health and CMV-seronegative. Sequenced: PBMCs. Here the CDR3 reads CASSISGGLSYNEQFF. Here the CDR3 DNA reads TGTGCCAGTAGTATTAGCGGGGGCCTCTCCTACAATGAGCAGTTCTTC.